Listed below are T cell receptor beta chains from one sample, sequenced in a study of blood T cell repertoires in COVID-19. Produced via immunoSEQ multiplex PCR; TCRdb's table is partial and in-frame only. This sample has roughly 260,000 clones; approximately 80% occur once, and the top ten carry roughly 4%. Sequences were obtained from peripheral blood. The source is a woman in her thirties or forties with active or convalescent COVID-19. CDR3s include the opening cysteine and the closing phenylalanine or tryptophan. Fields, in order: V gene, D gene, J gene, clone size, CDR3 protein, CDR3 DNA. The D gene is left open where the match is weak. Expanded clones are given a class, and other clones once, few, many or no size at all.

v_gene: TRBV5-4; d_gene: TRBD1; j_gene: TRBJ1-2; abundance: .; CDR3aa: CASSQDRVDGYTF; CDR3nt: TGTGCCAGCAGCCAGGACAGGGTGGATGGCTACACCTTC
v_gene: TRBV30; d_gene: TRBD1; j_gene: TRBJ1-2; abundance: .; CDR3aa: CAWSVRTGVGGYTF; CDR3nt: TGTGCCTGGAGTGTAAGGACAGGGGTGGGAGGCTACACCTTC
v_gene: TRBV5-6; d_gene: .; j_gene: TRBJ1-2; abundance: many; CDR3aa: CASSRTGYGYTF; CDR3nt: TGTGCCAGCAGCCGGACGGGATATGGCTACACCTTC
v_gene: TRBV10-3; d_gene: .; j_gene: TRBJ1-1; abundance: few; CDR3aa: CAISTREPNTEAFF; CDR3nt: TGTGCCATCAGCACCCGGGAGCCGAACACTGAAGCTTTCTTT
v_gene: TRBV5-4; d_gene: TRBD1; j_gene: TRBJ1-5; abundance: .; CDR3aa: CASSLGRGSDQPQHF; CDR3nt: TGTGCCAGCAGCTTAGGCAGGGGGTCGGATCAGCCCCAGCATTTT
v_gene: TRBV19; d_gene: .; j_gene: TRBJ2-2; abundance: .; CDR3aa: CASSPIRRRATGELFF; CDR3nt: TGTGCCAGTAGTCCCATACGGCGGAGGGCCACCGGGGAGCTGTTTTTT
v_gene: TRBV4-1; d_gene: TRBD1; j_gene: TRBJ1-6; abundance: .; CDR3aa: CASSHGRTGGSYNSPLHF; CDR3nt: TGCGCCAGCAGCCATGGGAGGACAGGGGGCTCCTATAATTCACCCCTCCACTTT
v_gene: TRBV5-1; d_gene: TRBD2; j_gene: TRBJ2-2; abundance: .; CDR3aa: CARSRGTRGGPNTGELFF; CDR3nt: TGCGCCCGCAGCCGGGGGACTCGCGGGGGGCCGAACACCGGGGAGCTGTTTTTT
v_gene: TRBV28; d_gene: TRBD1; j_gene: TRBJ1-6; abundance: .; CDR3aa: CASSDSQTGLNSPLHF; CDR3nt: TGTGCCAGCAGCGATTCACAGACAGGGCTAAATTCACCCCTCCACTTT
v_gene: TRBV5-1; d_gene: .; j_gene: TRBJ2-3; abundance: .; CDR3aa: CASSLGTSTDTQYF; CDR3nt: TGCGCCAGCAGCTTGGGGACTAGCACAGATACGCAGTATTTT